The 19 T cell receptor beta chains presented below share a single source sample, sequenced in a study of T cells in Graves' hyperthyroidism and ophthalmopathy. Using RNA transcripts as the source, TCR beta CDR3 regions were amplified. HTBI primers were employed in a first-round RT-PCR of the TCR CDR3. TCRdb re-called the multiplex PCR reads with MiXCR, one entry per CDR3 protein. The sample carries about 420,000 distinct CDR3 sequences, about 13% recorded once. The specimen sequenced was blood. These receptor sequences come from a woman between 18 and 30 years old with Graves' hyperthyroidism.

This clonotype was detected many times. This chain uses TRBV20-1 with TRBJ1-2, with D perhaps matching TRBD1 (5 bases). Per germline, CDR1 DFQATT and CDR2 SNEGSKA (reference sequence). Trimming stripped 3 bases from V and 6 bases from J, with 14 bases between. The CDR3 sequence is 13 residues long. CDR3 DNA: TGCAGTGCTAGTGACGGCAGGGTAAATGGCTACACCTTC. Translation: CSASDGRVNGYTF.

This clonotype has only a few counts. The chain is built from TRBV19 and TRBJ2-3; perhaps D is TRBD1 or TRBD2 (5 bases each). This CDR3 contains 13 residues. CDR1 and CDR2 (germline): LNHDA, SQIVND (reference sequence). The ends were cut back, 6 bases at V and 8 bases at J, with 15 bases in the middle. The CDR3 spells CASRTFGDGTQYF. In DNA, the CDR3 is TGTGCCAGTAGAACCTTTGGGGACGGTACGCAGTATTTT. The full variable domain, its missing parts supplied by reference TRBV19 and TRBJ2-3, is DGGITQSPKYLFRKEGQNVTLSCEQNLNHDAMYWYRQDPGQGLRLIYYSQIVNDFQKGDIAEGYSVSREKKESFPLTVTSAQKNPTAFYLCASRTFGDGTQYFGPGTRLTVL.

This clonotype was counted many times. The chain links TRBV20-1 to TRBJ2-1; 14 bases fit TRBD2. The CDR3 consists of 19 residues. Germline CDR1 and CDR2: DFQATT and SNEGSKA (reference sequence). V lost 1 base, J lost 0 bases, and 8 bases stayed unmatched. CDR3 loop: CSARGSGTSGGSSYNEQFF. CDR3 nucleotides: TGCAGTGCTAGAGGATCCGGGACTAGCGGGGGAAGCTCCTACAATGAGCAGTTCTTC.

This clonotype was counted between two and nine times. The V and J genes are TRBV12-3 or TRBV12-4 and TRBJ2-3; D is uncertain. The CDR3 extends over 16 amino acids. Between the trimmed V and J ends, which lost 2 bases and 2 bases, there was a span of 14 bases. This CDR3 is CASSLFPRTSTDTQYF. Here the CDR3 DNA reads TGTGCCAGCAGTTTATTCCCGAGAACTTCCACAGATACGCAGTATTTT.

At least ten counts were recorded for this clonotype. CDR3 sequence (DNA): TGTGCCAGCAGAGACAGGGCCCGTTACAATGAGCAGTTCTTC. Translating gives CASRDRARYNEQFF. V gene TRBV6-1 combines with J gene TRBJ2-1; 7 bases are shared with TRBD1. This CDR3 spans 14 amino acids. Looked up from germline, CDR1 is MNHNS and CDR2 is SASEGT. J gave up 4 bases and V 6 bases, and 6 bases lay outside the gene matches.

This clonotype was seen a few times. The genes are TRBV19 and TRBJ1-5, with 8 bases aligning to TRBD1. Germline CDR1 and CDR2: LNHDA and SQIVND (reference sequence). The CDR3 spans 14 residues. Losses at the gene ends were 4 bases for V and 4 bases for J; bases not matched to a gene: 3. CDR3 loop: CASSRTGRNQPQHF. DNA of the CDR3: TGTGCCAGTAGTAGGACAGGGCGAAATCAGCCCCAGCATTTT. Looking up the rest from reference TRBV19 and TRBJ1-5 gives the full variable domain: DGGITQSPKYLFRKEGQNVTLSCEQNLNHDAMYWYRQDPGQGLRLIYYSQIVNDFQKGDIAEGYSVSREKKESFPLTVTSAQKNPTAFYLCASSRTGRNQPQHFGDGTRLSIL.

The rearrangement uses TRBV20-1 and TRBJ2-7; 11 nucleotides agree with TRBD2. The CDR3 consists of 14 residues. Germline trimming cut 4 bases from V and 2 bases from J; bases unmatched to any gene: 4. Germline CDR1 and CDR2: DFQATT and SNEGSKA (reference sequence). The CDR3 region has the DNA TGCAGTGCTAAAGGGACTAGCGGAACCTACGAGCAGTACTTC. It encodes CSAKGTSGTYEQYF.

In its sample, this clonotype was seen many times. The chain employs TRBV11-3 and TRBJ2-1; D is unresolved. CDR1 and CDR2 from the germline V gene are SGHNT and YENEEA. Trimming stripped 2 bases from V and 8 bases from J, with 10 bases between. The CDR3 consists of 13 residues. CDR3 sequence (DNA): TGTGCCAGCAGCTTACCCGGCGTCGATGAGCAGTTCTTC. This translates into CASSLPGVDEQFF.

This clonotype was counted many times. The V gene is TRBV12-5, the J gene TRBJ2-5; 13 positions match TRBD2. The CDR3 loop spans 15 amino acids. The germline V gene encodes CDR1 LGHNT and CDR2 FRNRAP. Germline trimming cut 6 bases from V and 5 bases from J; bases unmatched to any gene: 6. This chain's CDR3 is CASGQGLAGSETQYF. DNA for the CDR3: TGTGCTAGTGGACAGGGACTAGCGGGATCGGAGACCCAGTACTTC.

The chain combines TRBV5-1 with TRBJ2-5, with TRBD1 matching over 8 bases. The ends lost 5 bases at V and 5 bases at J; junction bases unmatched: 8. CDR3 length equals 14 residues. Germline-derived CDR1 and CDR2 are SGHRS and YFSETQ. CDR3 protein: CASRSQGASETQYF. The CDR3 DNA reads as TGCGCCAGCAGGTCCCAGGGGGCGTCGGAGACCCAGTACTTC.

This clonotype was found many times. The chain links TRBV12-3 or TRBV12-4 to TRBJ1-2, with TRBD1 matching over 8 bases. J lost 0 bases, V lost 1 base, and 10 bases had no gene match. The CDR3 is 18 amino acids. Written as DNA, the CDR3 is TGTGCCAGCAGTTTAGAATCATGGGGGGACAGGCCTAACTATGGCTACACCTTC. It encodes CASSLESWGDRPNYGYTF.

This clonotype was detected only a few times. This chain uses TRBV2 with TRBJ2-6; no definite D call. Trimming pared 11 bases from V and 1 base from J, leaving 3 bases between. Germline-derived CDR1 and CDR2 are SNHLY and FYNNEI. This CDR3 region has 11 residues. Here the CDR3 DNA reads TGTGCCGAATCTGGGGCCAACGTCCTGACTTTC. It encodes CAESGANVLTF. The full variable domain, completed using reference TRBV2 and TRBJ2-6, is EPEVTQTPSHQVTQMGQEVILRCVPISNHLYFYWYRQILGQKVEFLVSFYNNEISEKSEIFDDQFSVERPDGSNFTLKIRSTKLEDSAMYFCAESGANVLTFGAGSRLTVL.

This clonotype has more than one count but fewer than ten. The chain joins TRBV3-1 to TRBJ2-3; 13 nucleotides align to TRBD2. Trimming took 5 bases from V and 4 from J; bases not matched to a gene: 3. Germline-derived CDR1 and CDR2 are LGHDT and YNNKEL (reference sequence). The CDR3 sequence is 15 residues long. The CDR3 nucleotides read TGTGCCAGCAGCACTACTAGCGGGAGGGCAGATACGCAGTATTTT. It is translated as CASSTTSGRADTQYF.

In its sample, this clonotype was seen a few times. This clone may be a read error of a much larger clone one base away. J is TRBJ2-1 and V is TRBV10-3; TRBD2 agrees at 15 bases. The J segment lost 5 bases and the V segment lost 7 bases, leaving 12 bases of the junction unmatched. Germline CDR1 reads ENHRY; CDR2 reads SYGVKD. The CDR3 has 18 amino acids. The CDR3 sequence is CAITKPPGLAGGDNEQFF. In nucleotides, the CDR3 is TGTGCCATCACCAAACCCCCGGGACTAGCGGGAGGAGACAATGAGCAGTTCTTC.

This clonotype came up many times. The rearrangement links TRBV30 to TRBJ1-1; D unresolved. Per the germline V gene, CDR1 is GTSNPN and CDR2 is SVGIG (reference sequence). Trimming pared 0 bases from V and 5 bases from J, leaving 10 bases between. The CDR3 is 13 residues long. The CDR3 DNA is TGTGCCTGGAGTGTAGCCTGGGGAACTGAAGCTTTCTTT. It codes for CAWSVAWGTEAFF.

This clonotype has a count of ten or more. The chain recombines TRBV6-6 with TRBJ2-5; the D is unclear. CDR3 length: 14 residues. Between the trimmed V and J ends, which lost 0 bases and 3 bases, there was a span of 8 bases. Germline values: CDR1 MNHNY, CDR2 SVGAGI (reference sequence). The CDR3: CASSYSGKEETQYF. CDR3 sequence (DNA): TGTGCCAGCAGTTACTCTGGGAAAGAAGAGACCCAGTACTTC.

This clonotype was detected many times. This chain joins TRBV20-1 and TRBJ2-7; the D gene is possibly TRBD2 (6 bases). Germline V gene lookup returns CDR1 DFQATT and CDR2 SNEGSKA (reference sequence). V was shortened by 5 bases and J by 0 bases, with 11 bases between the two germline ends. The CDR3 is made up of 13 amino acids. Here the CDR3 reads CSASLGGSYEQYF. CDR3 coding DNA: TGCAGTGCTTCCCTCGGGGGCTCCTACGAGCAGTACTTC.

This clonotype has at least ten counts. This chain uses TRBV7-6 with TRBJ2-1; perhaps TRBD2 as D (5 bases). The germline gives CDR1 SGHVS, CDR2 FNYEAQ. V lost 1 base, J lost 0 bases, and 13 bases lay in between. There are 17 residues in the CDR3. CDR3 DNA: TGTGCCAGCAGCTTAGTGGTAGCGACGAGCTCCTACAATGAGCAGTTCTTC. Its protein is CASSLVVATSSYNEQFF.

About this clonotype itself: Just one base apart from a much larger clone, this may be a read error. This chain's CDR3 is CASSPPTRPDTQYF. CDR3 DNA sequence: TGTGCCAGCTCACCGCCTACAAGGCCAGATACGCAGTATTTT. The chain uses TRBV18 and TRBJ2-3, with D uncertain. The CDR3 is 14 residues long. From germline, CDR1 is KGHSH and CDR2 LQKENI. The V and J ends lost 3 bases and 4 bases respectively, with 11 bases between them.